Presented here are 10 T cell receptor beta chains from one specimen sequenced in a study of CD8 T cells in Susac syndrome. Random hexamers primed reverse transcription of 0.5 to 1 ug RNA. TCRdb passed the immunoSEQ multiplex PCR reads through MiXCR, listing each CDR3 protein once. The table lists about 210,000 distinct CDR3 sequences, approximately 95% of them singletons. Source material: CD4+ T cells from PBMCs. The origin of the receptors is a human donor with multiple sclerosis.

The V gene is TRBV14, the J gene TRBJ1-6, with D possibly matching TRBD1 (5 bases). Germline V gene data show CDR1 as SGHDN and CDR2 as FVKESK. This CDR3 spans 14 amino acids. Trimming removed 8 bases at V and 7 bases at J, with 15 bases between. The CDR3 protein is CASSREVVNSPLHF. Here the CDR3 DNA reads TGTGCCAGCTCCAGGGAGGTAGTGAATTCACCCCTCCACTTT.

This chain connects TRBV6-5 to TRBJ2-6; no clear D. The length of the CDR3 is 14 residues. V lost 4 bases and J lost 0, with 4 bases in between. From germline, CDR1 is MNHEY and CDR2 SVGAGI. Here the CDR3 reads CASSLVSGANVLTF. CDR3 nucleotide sequence: TGTGCCAGCAGTTTAGTCTCTGGGGCCAACGTCCTGACTTTC.

The chain combines TRBV29-1 with TRBJ2-5, with D perhaps TRBD2 (5 bases). The V end lost 6 bases, the J end lost 4 bases, and 9 bases lay between the germline ends. The CDR3 runs to 11 residues. Looked up from germline, CDR1 is SQVTM and CDR2 is ANQGSEA. The CDR3 DNA follows: TGCAGCGTCCGAAGCGGAGAGACCCAGTACTTC. Translating gives CSVRSGETQYF.

CDR3 sequence reads: CASSPGQVSYEQYV. The DNA for the CDR3 is TGTGCCAGCAGCCCCGGACAGGTATCCTACGAGCAGTACGTC. This chain links TRBV6-2 or TRBV6-3 with TRBJ2-7; 7 bases line up with TRBD1. Germline CDR1 and CDR2: MNHEY and SVGEGT. The CDR3 is made up of 14 amino acids. V trimming: 6 bases; J trimming: 1 base; junction bases outside the gene matches: 6.

The rearrangement joins TRBV18 to TRBJ1-3; D is ambiguous. Germline CDR1 and CDR2: KGHSH and LQKENI. The CDR3 runs 16 residues. V lost 3 bases and J 0 bases, leaving 12 bases between the germline ends. The chain's CDR3 is CASSPMTSVSGNTIYF. CDR3 sequence (DNA): TGTGCCAGCTCACCTATGACATCGGTCTCTGGAAACACCATATATTTT.

The CDR3 sequence is CASSAMGIPPLHF. Here the CDR3 DNA reads TGTGCCAGCAGTGCCATGGGGATACCACCCCTCCACTTT. This rearrangement joins TRBV12-3 or TRBV12-4 to TRBJ1-6; no definite D call. The CDR3 runs to 13 residues. V was cut by 5 bases and J by 11 bases, with 13 bases left in between.

The chain carries TRBV7-2 and TRBJ2-7; 10 positions agree with TRBD2. Germline V CDR1 and CDR2: SGHTA, FQGNSA. The V segment lost 0 bases and the J segment 2 bases; nucleotides outside the gene matches: 4. The CDR3 covers 16 residues. The CDR3 loop is CASSLALTSGAYEQYV. DNA of the CDR3: TGTGCCAGCAGCTTAGCGCTTACTAGCGGGGCCTACGAGCAGTACGTC.

The V call is TRBV3-1, the J call TRBJ2-2; 8 bases line up with TRBD2. Germline-derived CDR1 and CDR2 are LGHDT and YNNKEL (reference sequence). This CDR3 is 16 amino acids long. V dropped 7 bases and J dropped 4; count of bases not matched to a gene: 11. CDR3 in amino acids: CASTFTGGRATGELFF. CDR3 sequence (DNA): TGTGCCAGCACTTTCACGGGGGGGCGCGCCACCGGGGAGCTGTTTTTT.

This chain connects TRBV29-1 to TRBJ1-6; a possible D gene is TRBD1 (5 bases). This CDR3 is 14 amino acids long. In germline, CDR1 is SQVTM, CDR2 ANQGSEA. V lost 4 bases and J 6 bases, leaving 13 bases between the germline ends. The CDR3 DNA is TGCAGCGTTGTTTTAGGGGCAGTTAATTCACCCCTCCACTTT. It yields the protein CSVVLGAVNSPLHF.

V gene TRBV11-2 combines with J gene TRBJ1-6; D not resolved. V was pared by 1 base and J by 8 bases, with 9 bases between. The germline V gene has CDR1 SGHAT and CDR2 FQNNGV. The CDR3 is made up of 14 amino acids. CDR3 in DNA: TGTGCCAGCAGCTTAGCGGGGTCGGATTCACCCCTCCACTTT. As protein: CASSLAGSDSPLHF.